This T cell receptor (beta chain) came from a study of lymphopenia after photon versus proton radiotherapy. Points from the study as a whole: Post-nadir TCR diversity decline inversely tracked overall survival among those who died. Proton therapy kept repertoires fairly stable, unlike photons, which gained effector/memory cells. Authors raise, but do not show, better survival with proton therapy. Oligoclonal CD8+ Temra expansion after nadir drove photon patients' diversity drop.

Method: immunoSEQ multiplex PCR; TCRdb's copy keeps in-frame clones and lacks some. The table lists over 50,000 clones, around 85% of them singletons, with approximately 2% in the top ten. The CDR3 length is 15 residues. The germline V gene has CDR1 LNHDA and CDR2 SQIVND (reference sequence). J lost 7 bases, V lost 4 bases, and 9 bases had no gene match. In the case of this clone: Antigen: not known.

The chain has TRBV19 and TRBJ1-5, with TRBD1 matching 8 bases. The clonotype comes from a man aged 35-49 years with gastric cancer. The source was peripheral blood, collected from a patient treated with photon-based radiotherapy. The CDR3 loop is CASSREDRAGQPQHF. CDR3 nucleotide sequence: TGTGCCAGTAGTAGAGAGGACAGGGCGGGGCAGCCCCAGCATTTT.